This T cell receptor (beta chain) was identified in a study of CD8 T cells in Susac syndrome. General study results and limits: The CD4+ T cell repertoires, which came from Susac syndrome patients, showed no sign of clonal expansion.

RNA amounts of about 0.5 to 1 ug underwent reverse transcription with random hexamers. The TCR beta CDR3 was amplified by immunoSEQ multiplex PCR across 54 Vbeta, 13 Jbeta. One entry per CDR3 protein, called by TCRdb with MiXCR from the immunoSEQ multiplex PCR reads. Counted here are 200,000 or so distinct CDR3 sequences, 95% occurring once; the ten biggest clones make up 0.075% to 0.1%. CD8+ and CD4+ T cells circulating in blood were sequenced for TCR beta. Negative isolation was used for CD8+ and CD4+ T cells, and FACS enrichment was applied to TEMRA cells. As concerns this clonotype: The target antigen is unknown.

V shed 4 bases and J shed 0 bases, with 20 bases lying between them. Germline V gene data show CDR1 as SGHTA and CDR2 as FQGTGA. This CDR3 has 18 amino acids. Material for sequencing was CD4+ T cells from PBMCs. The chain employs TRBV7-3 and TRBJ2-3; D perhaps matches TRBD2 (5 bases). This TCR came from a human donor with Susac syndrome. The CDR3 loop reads CASSSQGRATTSTDTQYF. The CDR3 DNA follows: TGTGCCAGCAGCTCCCAAGGGCGGGCAACCACTAGCACAGATACGCAGTATTTT.